This T cell receptor beta chain was identified in a study of cytomegalovirus exposure and HLA in healthy donors. Findings and limits, study-wide: Roughly uniform depth of sequencing across donors was assumed in presence/absence analyses. Earlier results showed most TCR beta V segments being productive about 87% or about 30% of the time. A highly shared variant cluster was judged a likely technical artifact.

Points on this clone: Its antigen is unidentified.

The PCR used 60 Vbeta and 13 Jbeta primers. This table comes from immunoSEQ multiplex PCR, and its TCRdb copy is limited to in-frame clones, with some not included. The data contain around 130,000 clones, 65% to 80% of them singletons. This CDR3 has 12 amino acids. Germline V gene sequence: CDR1 MNHEY, CDR2 SVGAGI. Trimming removed 6 bases from V and 4 bases from J, with 7 bases in between. Participants comprised healthy donors of bone marrow. This clonotype originated in a woman in her 40s in good health and CMV-seronegative. Sample: PBMCs. The chain has TRBV6-5 and TRBJ1-5; maybe TRBD1 (5 bases). In DNA form, the CDR3 reads TGTGCCAGCAGGGACACAAATCAGCCCCAGCATTTT. Translating gives CASRDTNQPQHF.